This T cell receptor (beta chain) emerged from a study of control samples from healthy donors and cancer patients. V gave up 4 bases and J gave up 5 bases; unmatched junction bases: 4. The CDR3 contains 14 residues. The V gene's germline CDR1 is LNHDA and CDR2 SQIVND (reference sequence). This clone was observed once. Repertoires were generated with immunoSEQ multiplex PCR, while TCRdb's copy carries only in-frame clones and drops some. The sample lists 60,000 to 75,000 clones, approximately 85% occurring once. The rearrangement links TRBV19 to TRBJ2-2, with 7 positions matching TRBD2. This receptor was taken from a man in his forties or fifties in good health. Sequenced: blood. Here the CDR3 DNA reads TGTGCCAGTAGTAACCTGCGGGGGACCGGGGAGCTGTTTTTT. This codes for CASSNLRGTGELFF.